This passage covers 5 T cell receptor beta chains from one sample sequenced in a study of tumor-infiltrating lymphocytes in primary liver carcinoma. The tissue used was unsorted bulk material of about 17-33 mg. RNA and DNA were co-extracted from it with the AllPrep DNA/RNA mini kit. Starting material of roughly 0.45 ug total RNA yielded TCR beta cDNA via a constant-region primer. Researchers made the TCR beta libraries by running three nested multiplex PCR rounds with slightly modified ARM-PCR. Primers for the first two PCR rounds were TRBV1-TRBV30 forward primers and a C-beta reverse primer (10 cycles per round). Each CDR3 protein gets one entry after TCRdb re-called the multiplex PCR reads with MiXCR. The sample lists some 110,000 distinct CDR3 sequences; around 64% were seen once. The specimen sequenced was liver tumor tissue from sampling region 3. As for subset: tumor region T3, left-lateral pole. All receptors come from an older woman with primary liver carcinoma and hepatitis B virus infection.

A remark on this clonotype: This may arise from a read error, as a much more abundant clone is one base away. The chain has TRBV7-9 and TRBJ2-3; 9 bases are a match to TRBD1. With 5 bases clipped from V and 6 bases from J, the junction kept 6 bases outside the gene matches. Germline V lookup: CDR1 SEHNR, CDR2 FQNEAQ (reference sequence). The CDR3 spans 14 residues. The CDR3 protein is CASSHAGQGDTQYF. Here the CDR3 DNA reads TGTGCCAGCAGCCACGCCGGACAGGGGGATACGCAGTATTTT.

Concerning this clonotype itself: An end of the junction does not agree with germline; a read error may underlie this. The chain recombines TRBV12-3 or TRBV12-4 with TRBJ1-2; D unclear. CDR3 length: 13 amino acids. The CDR3 DNA reads as TGTGCCAGCACCGGGTCTCGAAACTATGGCTATACCTTC. Translating gives CASTGSRNYGYTF.

Many counts were recorded for this clonotype. This chain uses TRBV11-2 with TRBJ2-5; 9 nucleotides match TRBD2. V was clipped by 7 bases and J by 4 bases; unmatched bases: 13. In germline, CDR1 is SGHAT, CDR2 FQNNGV. CDR3 length equals 16 residues. CDR3 sequence: CASTPPRLAGRETQYF. Here the CDR3 DNA reads TGTGCCAGCACCCCACCCAGGCTAGCGGGAAGAGAGACCCAGTACTTC.

V gene TRBV20-1 combines with J gene TRBJ2-7; a possible D gene is TRBD2 (6 bases). V was pared by 4 bases and J by 0 bases, with 16 bases between. Germline V gene data show CDR1 as DFQATT and CDR2 as SNEGSKA (reference sequence). The CDR3 extends over 15 amino acids. Written as DNA, the CDR3 is TGCAGTGCTATTGAGCGGGCGAAAACCTCCTACGAGCAGTACTTC. Translating it yields CSAIERAKTSYEQYF.

For this clonotype: A much more abundant neighbour one base away suggests this may be a read error. This chain uses TRBV6-1 with TRBJ2-1, with TRBD2 identical over 9 bases. CDR3 length: 16 amino acids. V dropped 6 bases and J dropped 12; count of bases not matched to a gene: 18. Germline CDR1 MNHNS, CDR2 SASEGT. The CDR3 is CASRFHSDSGRIVQFF. The CDR3 DNA follows: TGTGCCAGCAGATTCCACTCTGATAGCGGGAGAATAGTGCAGTTCTTC.